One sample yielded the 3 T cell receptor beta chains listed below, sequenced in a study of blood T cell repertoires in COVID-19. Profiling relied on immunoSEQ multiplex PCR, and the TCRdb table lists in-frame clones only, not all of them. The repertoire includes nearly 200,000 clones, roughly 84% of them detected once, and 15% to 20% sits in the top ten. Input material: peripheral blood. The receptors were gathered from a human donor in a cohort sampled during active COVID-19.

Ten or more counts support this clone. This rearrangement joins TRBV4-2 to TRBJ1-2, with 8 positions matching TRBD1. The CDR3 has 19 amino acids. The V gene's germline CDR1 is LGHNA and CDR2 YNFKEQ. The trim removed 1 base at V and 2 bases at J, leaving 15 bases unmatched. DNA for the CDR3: TGTGCCAGCAGCCAAGCCAGGGGGCGCGACGTAGGCTGGAACTATGGCTACACCTTC. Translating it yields CASSQARGRDVGWNYGYTF.

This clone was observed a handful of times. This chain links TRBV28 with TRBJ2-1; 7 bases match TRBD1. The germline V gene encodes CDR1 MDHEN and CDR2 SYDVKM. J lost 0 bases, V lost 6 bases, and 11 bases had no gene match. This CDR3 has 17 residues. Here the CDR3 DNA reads TGTGCCAGCAGCACTACAGGGGCGAGAAGCTCCTACAATGAGCAGTTCTTC. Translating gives CASSTTGARSSYNEQFF.

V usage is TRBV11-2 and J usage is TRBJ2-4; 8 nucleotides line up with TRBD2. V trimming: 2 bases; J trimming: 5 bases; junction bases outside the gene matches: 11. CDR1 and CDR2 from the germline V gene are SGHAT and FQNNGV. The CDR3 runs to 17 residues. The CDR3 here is CASSLTPSGGTQNIQYF. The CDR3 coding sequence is TGTGCCAGCAGCTTAACCCCTTCGGGAGGGACCCAAAACATTCAGTACTTC.